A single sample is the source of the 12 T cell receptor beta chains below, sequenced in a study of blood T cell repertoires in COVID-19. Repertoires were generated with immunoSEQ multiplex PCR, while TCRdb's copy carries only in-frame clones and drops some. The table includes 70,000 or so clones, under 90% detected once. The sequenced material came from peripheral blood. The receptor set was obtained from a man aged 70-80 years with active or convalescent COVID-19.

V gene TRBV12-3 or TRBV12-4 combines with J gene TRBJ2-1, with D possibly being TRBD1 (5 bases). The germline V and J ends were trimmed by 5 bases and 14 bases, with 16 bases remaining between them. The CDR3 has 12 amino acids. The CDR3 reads CASSTRENREFF. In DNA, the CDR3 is TGTGCCAGCAGTACCAGGGAAAACCGGGAGTTCTTC.

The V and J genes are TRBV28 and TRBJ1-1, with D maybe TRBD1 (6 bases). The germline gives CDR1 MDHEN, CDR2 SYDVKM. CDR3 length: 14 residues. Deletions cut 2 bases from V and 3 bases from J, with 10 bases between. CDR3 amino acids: CASSLISGDTEAFF. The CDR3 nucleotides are TGTGCCAGCAGTTTAATTTCAGGGGACACTGAAGCTTTCTTT.

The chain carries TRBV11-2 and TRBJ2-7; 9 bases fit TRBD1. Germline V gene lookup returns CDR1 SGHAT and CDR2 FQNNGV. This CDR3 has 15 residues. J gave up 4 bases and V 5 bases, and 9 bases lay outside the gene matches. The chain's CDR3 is CASSPRTGAVYEQYF. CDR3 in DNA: TGTGCCAGCAGCCCCAGGACAGGGGCAGTATACGAGCAGTACTTC.

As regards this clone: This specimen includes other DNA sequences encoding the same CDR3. CDR3 residues: CASSLSPSYEQYF. In DNA form, the CDR3 reads TGTGCCAGCAGTTTATCTCCGAGCTACGAGCAGTACTTC. This chain links TRBV27 with TRBJ2-7; no reliable D call. CDR1 and CDR2 from the germline V gene are MNHEY and SMNVEV (reference sequence). Trimming took 0 bases from V and 3 from J, leaving 6 bases between them. The CDR3 is 13 amino acids.

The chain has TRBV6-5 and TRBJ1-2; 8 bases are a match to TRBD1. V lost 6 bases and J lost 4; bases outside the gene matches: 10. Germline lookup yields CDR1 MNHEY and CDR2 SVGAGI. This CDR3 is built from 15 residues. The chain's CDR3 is CASSFAGTGTYGYTF. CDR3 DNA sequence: TGTGCCAGCAGCTTTGCCGGGACAGGCACCTATGGCTACACCTTC.

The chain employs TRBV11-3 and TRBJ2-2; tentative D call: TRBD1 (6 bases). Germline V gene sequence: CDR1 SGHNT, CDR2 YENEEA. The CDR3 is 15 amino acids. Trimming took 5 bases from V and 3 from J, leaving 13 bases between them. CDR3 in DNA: TGTGCCAGCAGCACACAACAGGGTTACACCGGGGAGCTGTTTTTT. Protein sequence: CASSTQQGYTGELFF. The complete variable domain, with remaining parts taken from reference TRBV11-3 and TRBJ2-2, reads EAGVVQSPRYKIIEKKQPVAFWCNPISGHNTLYWYLQNLGQGPELLIRYENEEAVDDSQLPKDRFSAERLKGVDSTLKIQPAELGDSAVYLCASSTQQGYTGELFFGEGSRLTVL.

The CDR3 DNA sequence: TGTGCCAGCAGAGGGGGACAGGGACGTCGAGGCTACACCTTC. Translated: CASRGGQGRRGYTF. The chain uses TRBV28 and TRBJ1-2, with 9 bases aligning to TRBD1. Germline lookup yields CDR1 MDHEN and CDR2 SYDVKM. The CDR3 sequence is 14 residues long. V lost 6 bases to trimming and J lost 8 bases; unmatched junction nucleotides: 10.

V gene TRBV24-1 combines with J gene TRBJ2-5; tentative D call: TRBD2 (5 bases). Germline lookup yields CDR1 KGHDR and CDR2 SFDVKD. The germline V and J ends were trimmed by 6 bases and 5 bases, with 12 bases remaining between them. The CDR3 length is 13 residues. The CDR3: CATSSRRGETQYF. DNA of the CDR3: TGTGCCACCAGTAGCCGTAGAGGGGAGACCCAGTACTTC.

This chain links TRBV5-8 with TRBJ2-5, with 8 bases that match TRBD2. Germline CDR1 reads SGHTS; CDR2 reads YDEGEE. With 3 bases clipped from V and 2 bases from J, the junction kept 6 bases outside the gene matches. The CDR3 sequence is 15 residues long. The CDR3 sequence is CASSSGTSRQETQYF. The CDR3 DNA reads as TGTGCCAGCAGCTCCGGGACTAGTAGGCAAGAGACCCAGTACTTC. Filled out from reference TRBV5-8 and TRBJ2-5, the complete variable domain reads EAGVTQSPTHLIKTRGQQATLRCSPISGHTSVYWYQQALGLGLQFLLWYDEGEERNRGNFPPRFSGRQFPNYSSELNVNALELEDSALYLCASSSGTSRQETQYFGPGTRLLVL.

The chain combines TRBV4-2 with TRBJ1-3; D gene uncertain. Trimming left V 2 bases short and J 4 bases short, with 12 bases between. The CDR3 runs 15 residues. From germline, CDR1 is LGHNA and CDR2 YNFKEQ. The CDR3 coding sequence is TGTGCCAGCAGCCAAATCACGAGCCTCGGAAACACCATATATTTT. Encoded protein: CASSQITSLGNTIYF.

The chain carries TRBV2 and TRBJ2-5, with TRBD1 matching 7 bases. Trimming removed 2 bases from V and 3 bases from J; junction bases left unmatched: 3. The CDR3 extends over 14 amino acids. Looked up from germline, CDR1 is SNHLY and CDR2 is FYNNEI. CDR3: CASSERTGKETQYF. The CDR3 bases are TGTGCCAGCAGTGAACGGACAGGAAAAGAGACCCAGTACTTC.

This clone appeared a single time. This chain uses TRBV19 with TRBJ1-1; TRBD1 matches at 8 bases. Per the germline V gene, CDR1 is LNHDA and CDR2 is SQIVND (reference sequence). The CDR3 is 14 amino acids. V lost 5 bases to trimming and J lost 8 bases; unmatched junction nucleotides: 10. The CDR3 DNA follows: TGTGCCAGTAGTCTCCCCAGGACAGGGTACGAAGCTTTCTTT. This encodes CASSLPRTGYEAFF.